A selection of T cell receptor beta chains follows, all from one sample in a study of metastatic and nonmetastatic thyroid tumors. Using MiXCR, TCRdb re-called clones from the PCR reads. The data contain 25,000 to 35,000 clones, 15% to 20% of them singletons. The sequencing sample was made of blood. These receptors all stem from a female donor with papillary thyroid cancer or a benign thyroid nodule (not recorded which). Some clones in this sample may be carry-over from other donors' samples. CDR3s leave out the opening cysteine and the closing phenylalanine or tryptophan. Each record gives: CDR3 protein, V gene, clone size. The size of a clone is reported for some rows only, either as once, few or many, or as a class for expanded clones.

cdr3_aa: ASSYSKASQGGYEQY
v_call: TRBV6-2/TRBV6-3
clone_size: few

cdr3_aa: SARTWTEAGPLH
v_call: TRBV20-1
clone_size: many

cdr3_aa: ASSPKSSYNEQF
v_call: TRBV18
clone_size: many

cdr3_aa: ASNGGANTGELF
v_call: TRBV12-3/TRBV12-4
clone_size: medium-sized

cdr3_aa: SASEQGGNQPQH
v_call: TRBV20-1
clone_size: many

cdr3_aa: ASSQGGASNQPQH
v_call: TRBV28
clone_size: medium-sized

cdr3_aa: ATKTTRSSYNSPPH
v_call: TRBV27
clone_size: few

cdr3_aa: SVDPQAGGSYNEQF
v_call: TRBV29-1
clone_size: many

cdr3_aa: ASSLSYDGYT
v_call: TRBV5-4
clone_size: many

cdr3_aa: ASSPGTWGETQY
v_call: TRBV6-2/TRBV6-3
clone_size: medium-sized

cdr3_aa: ASGQANSPLH
v_call: TRBV7-3
clone_size: many

cdr3_aa: ASSSTGGSNEQF
v_call: TRBV7-9
clone_size: many

cdr3_aa: ASSVGNRAYEQY
v_call: TRBV6-1
clone_size: few

cdr3_aa: GNRGLAYNEQF
v_call: TRBV6-1
clone_size: medium-sized

cdr3_aa: ATSDSGQGLTEAF
v_call: TRBV24-1
clone_size: many

cdr3_aa: ATSREGGPSDEQF
v_call: TRBV15
clone_size: many

cdr3_aa: ASTTGTPVLTTEAF
v_call: TRBV19
clone_size: .

cdr3_aa: ATSRDPTDYGYT
v_call: TRBV15
clone_size: medium-sized